These 32 T cell receptor beta chains originate from one sample sequenced in a study of blood T cell repertoires in COVID-19 (TCRdb year 2020). Libraries were constructed by the immunoSEQ multiplex PCR assay. TCRdb obtained this table from immuneACCESS and retained in-frame rearrangements with V and J assigned. These tables miss some clones; where compared with another copy, unresolved V genes account for less than half of the shortfall, and the remainder is unexplained. In this sample the table shows about 320,000 clones, roughly 85% of which occur a single time. The biggest ten clones account for 7.2% of the sample. Sample: peripheral blood. The source is a human donor in a cohort sampled during active COVID-19.

The chain employs TRBV7-3 and TRBJ2-7, with D perhaps matching TRBD1 (6 bases). The CDR3 has 14 residues. Germline loops: CDR1 SGHTA, CDR2 FQGTGA. Trimming took off 4 bases at V and 3 bases at J, with 13 bases between the two ends. The CDR3 spells CASSSLGQLYEQYF. Written as DNA, the CDR3 is TGTGCCAGCAGCTCCCTGGGACAACTCTACGAGCAGTACTTC. Supplemented by reference TRBV7-3 and TRBJ2-7, the full variable domain reads GAGVSQTPSNKVTEKGKYVELRCDPISGHTALYWYRQSLGQGPEFLIYFQGTGAADDSGLPNDRFFAVRPEGSVSTLKIQRTERGDSAVYLCASSSLGQLYEQYFGPGTRLTVT.

The V call is TRBV19, the J call TRBJ1-1; D is uncertain. Trimming shortened V by 5 bases and J by 4 bases, and 17 bases separated the two germline ends. CDR3 size: 15 residues. Germline CDR1 and CDR2: LNHDA and SQIVND (reference sequence). The CDR3 nucleotides read TGTGCCAGTAGTCGTATGACGGGGTATATCACTGAAGCTTTCTTT. It codes for CASSRMTGYITEAFF.

This chain uses TRBV19 with TRBJ2-6; TRBD2 agrees at 7 bases. Germline V gene lookup returns CDR1 LNHDA and CDR2 SQIVND (reference sequence). Losses at the gene ends were 0 bases for V and 7 bases for J; bases not matched to a gene: 6. This CDR3 has 16 residues. This CDR3 reads CASSIELGGVANVLTF. CDR3 nucleotide sequence: TGTGCCAGTAGTATAGAGTTGGGGGGGGTAGCCAACGTCCTGACTTTC.

This chain links TRBV10-1 with TRBJ2-7; D is ambiguous. There are 16 residues in the CDR3. The V end was cut by 2 bases, the J end by 0 bases, with 14 bases between. CDR1 is WNHNN, CDR2 SYGVQD, per germline (reference sequence). The CDR3 DNA reads TGCGCCAGCAGTGAGGCTGGCGGTTCGAGCTCCTACGAGCAGTACTTC. Protein: CASSEAGGSSSYEQYF.

The J gene is TRBJ1-2, the V gene TRBV7-2, with D unclear. CDR3 length: 14 residues. Between the trimmed V and J ends, which lost 5 bases and 7 bases, there was a span of 17 bases. From germline, CDR1 is SGHTA and CDR2 FQGNSA. The CDR3 sequence is CASSLRPSRGGYTF. CDR3 DNA sequence: TGTGCCAGCAGCCTTCGACCCTCCCGGGGTGGCTACACCTTC.

V is TRBV6-2 or TRBV6-3 and J is TRBJ1-5; maybe TRBD1 (5 bases). The CDR3 loop spans 15 amino acids. Germline CDR1 reads MNHEY; CDR2 reads SVGEGT. V gave up 6 bases and J gave up 2 bases, with 14 bases separating them. In DNA form, the CDR3 reads TGTGCCAGCAGCCCCCCCCCGACAGGCAATCAGCCCCAGCATTTT. Amino acid sequence: CASSPPPTGNQPQHF.

This chain uses TRBV25-1 with TRBJ2-6, with a tentative D call TRBD2 (6 bases). This CDR3 has 16 amino acids. V was pared by 5 bases and J by 2 bases, with 13 bases between. Germline CDR1 is MGHDK and CDR2 is SYGVNS. CDR3 sequence (DNA): TGTGCCAGCAGTCGGCCGGGCGGGGCTGGGGCCAACGTCCTGACTTTC. Amino acids: CASSRPGGAGANVLTF.

A few counts support this clone. This chain connects TRBV7-9 to TRBJ1-2; D perhaps matches TRBD1 (5 bases). Trimming pared 5 bases from V and 4 bases from J, leaving 14 bases between. The V gene's germline CDR1 is SEHNR and CDR2 FQNEAQ (reference sequence). CDR3 length: 14 residues. The CDR3 loop reads CASSPLTEVYGYTF. The CDR3 DNA is TGTGCCAGCAGCCCCCTGACAGAAGTCTATGGCTACACCTTC.

The chain combines TRBV5-1 with TRBJ2-7, with D perhaps matching TRBD1 (6 bases). Germline assignment: CDR1 SGHRS and CDR2 YFSETQ. With 5 bases removed from V and 0 bases from J, the gap between germline ends came to 12 bases. The CDR3 sequence is 14 residues long. CDR3 loop: CASSPTGSSYEQYF. The CDR3 bases are TGCGCCAGCAGTCCTACAGGGAGCTCCTACGAGCAGTACTTC.

The J gene is TRBJ1-2, the V gene TRBV30, with 7 bases identical to TRBD1. V lost 4 bases to trimming and J lost 4 bases; unmatched junction nucleotides: 12. Germline CDR1 GTSNPN, CDR2 SVGIG (reference sequence). The CDR3 has 15 amino acids. DNA for the CDR3: TGTGCCTGGAAGACACAGACAGGGATAGCCTATGGCTACACCTTC. This translates into CAWKTQTGIAYGYTF. The full variable domain, rest sourced from reference TRBV30 and TRBJ1-2, is SQTIHQWPATLVQPVGSPLSLECTVEGTSNPNLYWYRQAAGRGLQLLFYSVGIGQISSEVPQNLSASRPQDRQFILSSKKLLLSDSGFYLCAWKTQTGIAYGYTFGSGTRLTVV.

Here the CDR3 DNA reads TGTGCCAGTAGCCGGTACGGTGACACTGAAGCTTTCTTT. Its protein is CASSRYGDTEAFF. J is TRBJ1-1 and V is TRBV19; no clear D gene. The CDR3 has 13 amino acids. From germline, CDR1 is LNHDA and CDR2 SQIVND (reference sequence). Between the trimmed V and J ends, which lost 6 bases and 3 bases, there was a span of 11 bases.

The chain joins TRBV28 to TRBJ1-5, with TRBD1 identical over 10 bases. The CDR3 spans 16 residues. Germline CDR1 and CDR2: MDHEN and SYDVKM. Losses at the gene ends were 7 bases for V and 1 base for J; bases not matched to a gene: 7. The CDR3 sequence is CASIDRTGGSNQPQHF. The CDR3 DNA follows: TGTGCCAGCATCGATCGGACAGGGGGAAGCAATCAGCCCCAGCATTTT.

The rearrangement joins TRBV4-1 to TRBJ1-3, with a weak D call TRBD1 (5 bases). V was cut by 0 bases and J by 14 bases, with 8 bases left in between. CDR3 size: 11 residues. The V gene's germline CDR1 is MGHRA and CDR2 YSYEKL. CDR3 coding DNA: TGCGCCAGCAGCCAAGACCGACAGTTATATTTT. It codes for CASSQDRQLYF.

The chain combines TRBV30 with TRBJ2-2; 11 bases match TRBD1. Germline values: CDR1 GTSNPN, CDR2 SVGIG (reference sequence). The trim removed 2 bases at V and 4 bases at J, leaving 9 bases unmatched. CDR3 length: 17 residues. CDR3 DNA: TGTGCCTGGAGTCTGGGGAGGACAGGGGGCTTCACCGGGGAGCTGTTTTTT. This encodes CAWSLGRTGGFTGELFF. The complete variable domain, with remaining parts taken from reference TRBV30 and TRBJ2-2, reads SQTIHQWPATLVQPVGSPLSLECTVEGTSNPNLYWYRQAAGRGLQLLFYSVGIGQISSEVPQNLSASRPQDRQFILSSKKLLLSDSGFYLCAWSLGRTGGFTGELFFGEGSRLTVL.

This clone has ten or more counts. This rearrangement joins TRBV5-6 to TRBJ1-2, with TRBD1 matching over 8 bases. V shed 2 bases, J shed 7 bases, and the junction held 10 bases outside the gene matches. This CDR3 spans 15 amino acids. CDR1 SGHDT and CDR2 YYEEEE come from the germline V gene. The CDR3 nucleotides are TGTGCCAGCAGCTTTAGGACAGGGAGACTCTCTGGCTACACCTTC. This codes for CASSFRTGRLSGYTF.

CDR3 nucleotides: TGTGCCAGCAGTGAAACAGGGTCCTCCTACGAGCAGTACTTC. Translated, it gives CASSETGSSYEQYF. The chain uses TRBV27 and TRBJ2-7, with D tentatively TRBD1 (6 bases). Germline-derived CDR1 and CDR2 are MNHEY and SMNVEV (reference sequence). The CDR3 spans 14 residues. Trimming took off 5 bases at V and 0 bases at J, with 11 bases between the two ends.

The J gene is TRBJ1-2, the V gene TRBV30; D is perhaps TRBD1 (6 bases). V was cut by 0 bases and J by 0 bases, with 14 bases left in between. Germline V lookup: CDR1 GTSNPN, CDR2 SVGIG (reference sequence). CDR3 size: 16 residues. Here the CDR3 reads CAWSVRQGKANYGYTF. The CDR3 DNA reads as TGTGCCTGGAGTGTACGGCAGGGGAAAGCTAACTATGGCTACACCTTC.

The chain is built from TRBV25-1 and TRBJ2-2; 8 nucleotides match TRBD1. The CDR3 sequence is 14 residues long. Germline values: CDR1 MGHDK, CDR2 SYGVNS. J gave up 6 bases and V 5 bases, and 5 bases lay outside the gene matches. The DNA of the CDR3 is TGTGCCAGCAGTACCCGCAGGGGGCCCGGGGAGCTGTTTTTT. Its protein product is CASSTRRGPGELFF. Together with reference TRBV25-1 and TRBJ2-2, the CDR3 gives the full variable domain: EADIYQTPRYLVIGTGKKITLECSQTMGHDKMYWYQQDPGMELHLIHYSYGVNSTEKGDLSSESTVSRIRTEHFPLTLESARPSHTSQYLCASSTRRGPGELFFGEGSRLTVL.

The gene calls are TRBV5-1 and TRBJ1-1; 7 positions match TRBD1. The CDR3 loop spans 14 amino acids. The germline V gene has CDR1 SGHRS and CDR2 YFSETQ. The ends lost 3 bases at V and 1 base at J; junction bases unmatched: 3. This chain's CDR3 is CASSSRQGNTEAFF. The CDR3 DNA sequence: TGCGCCAGCAGCTCCAGACAGGGGAACACTGAAGCTTTCTTT.

A single count supports this clone. This chain links TRBV27 with TRBJ2-2, with 8 bases that match TRBD1. There are 13 residues in the CDR3. V was clipped by 8 bases and J by 8 bases; unmatched bases: 7. The germline V gene has CDR1 MNHEY and CDR2 SMNVEV (reference sequence). CDR3 in amino acids: CASGAGGLGELFF. The CDR3 nucleotides read TGTGCCAGCGGAGCAGGGGGCTTGGGGGAGCTGTTTTTT.

This rearrangement joins TRBV7-3 to TRBJ2-1, with 8 bases that match TRBD2. Unmatched junction bases numbered 12, after V lost 4 bases and J lost 4 bases. The CDR3 loop spans 17 amino acids. In germline, CDR1 is SGHTA, CDR2 FQGTGA. The CDR3 reads CASSYPSTSGKYNEQFF. The DNA of the CDR3 is TGTGCCAGCAGCTACCCGAGCACTAGCGGAAAATACAATGAGCAGTTCTTC. Combining the CDR3 with reference TRBV7-3 and TRBJ2-1 gives the whole variable domain GAGVSQTPSNKVTEKGKYVELRCDPISGHTALYWYRQSLGQGPEFLIYFQGTGAADDSGLPNDRFFAVRPEGSVSTLKIQRTERGDSAVYLCASSYPSTSGKYNEQFFGPGTRLTVL.

The CDR3 bases are TGTGCCAGCAGGCGACAGGCCAGCTACACTGAAGCTTTCTTT. Protein product: CASRRQASYTEAFF. J is TRBJ1-1 and V is TRBV6-5; possible D gene TRBD1, 6 bases. CDR1 and CDR2 from the germline V gene are MNHEY and SVGAGI. With 6 bases removed from V and 3 bases from J, the gap between germline ends came to 14 bases. This CDR3 comprises 14 residues.

With respect to this clone: A read error may produce the germline difference seen at one junction end. The V gene is TRBV12-3 or TRBV12-4, the J gene TRBJ1-2; D remains unclear. The CDR3 consists of 11 residues. CDR3 sequence (DNA): TGTGCCAGCAGTTTGGAGGGAGCAGCAGCCTTC. As protein: CASSLEGAAAF.

The rearrangement links TRBV19 to TRBJ2-1; 10 nucleotides line up with TRBD1. The CDR3 is 14 amino acids. Germline V lookup: CDR1 LNHDA, CDR2 SQIVND (reference sequence). V shed 6 bases and J 9 bases; nucleotides not matched to a gene: 8. The DNA for the CDR3 is TGTGCCAGTAGACAAACGACAGGGGGCGGTGAGCAGTTCTTC. Protein: CASRQTTGGGEQFF.

In its sample, this clone was seen a few times. The chain is built from TRBV3-1 (or the pseudogene TRBV3-2) and TRBJ2-5; D is possibly TRBD2 (6 bases). The V end was cut by 6 bases, the J end by 1 base, with 9 bases between. Germline V gives CDR1 LGHDT, CDR2 YNNKEL (reference sequence). This CDR3 spans 13 amino acids. The CDR3: CASRLAAQETQYF. The CDR3 DNA sequence: TGTGCCAGCAGGTTAGCGGCCCAAGAGACCCAGTACTTC.

This chain connects TRBV6-5 to TRBJ2-2; TRBD1 is a possible D gene (6 bases). Deletions cut 2 bases from V and 5 bases from J, with 6 bases between. The CDR3 is 13 residues long. The V gene's germline CDR1 is MNHEY and CDR2 SVGAGI. The CDR3 here is CASSYGQTGELFF. The DNA of the CDR3 is TGTGCCAGCAGTTACGGACAGACCGGGGAGCTGTTTTTT.

The chain couples TRBV19 to TRBJ1-1, with TRBD1 identical over 8 bases. V gave up 6 bases and J gave up 4 bases; unmatched junction bases: 4. Germline V gives CDR1 LNHDA, CDR2 SQIVND (reference sequence). The CDR3 length is 13 residues. CDR3 nucleotides: TGTGCCAGTAGGGTAGACAGGGGCACTGAAGCTTTCTTT. Protein product: CASRVDRGTEAFF.

The J gene is TRBJ1-5, the V gene TRBV24-1; 10 nucleotides match TRBD1. Germline CDR1 reads KGHDR; CDR2 reads SFDVKD. The V and J ends lost 4 bases and 3 bases, in that order; junction bases with no gene match: 5. The CDR3 is made up of 16 amino acids. CDR3 nucleotides: TGTGCCACCAGTGACCATGGACAGGGGGACAATCAGCCCCAGCATTTT. Encoded protein: CATSDHGQGDNQPQHF.

The rearrangement uses TRBV11-2 and TRBJ1-5; no clear D gene. The CDR3 runs 14 residues. The germline V and J ends were trimmed by 5 bases and 4 bases, with 12 bases remaining between them. Germline CDR1 and CDR2: SGHAT and FQNNGV. CDR3 protein: CASSLTELNQPQHF. For the CDR3, the DNA is TGTGCCAGCAGCCTTACAGAGTTGAATCAGCCCCAGCATTTT. Together with reference TRBV11-2 and TRBJ1-5, the CDR3 gives the full variable domain: EAGVAQSPRYKIIEKRQSVAFWCNPISGHATLYWYQQILGQGPKLLIQFQNNGVVDDSQLPKDRFSAERLKGVDSTLKIQPAKLEDSAVYLCASSLTELNQPQHFGDGTRLSIL.

The chain joins TRBV5-1 to TRBJ1-1; D is unclear. Germline CDR1 SGHRS, CDR2 YFSETQ. The CDR3 runs 12 residues. V was pared by 0 bases and J by 6 bases, with 6 bases between. The CDR3 DNA reads TGCGCCAGCAGCTTGGGCGGCCCTGAAGCTTTCTTT. This sequence encodes CASSLGGPEAFF.

A remark on this clone: At the DNA level, this CDR3 is encoded by other sequences in the same sample as well. The rearrangement links TRBV6-5 to TRBJ1-3; maybe TRBD1 (6 bases). The V end was cut by 2 bases, the J end by 4 bases, with 9 bases between. This CDR3 contains 14 residues. Germline CDR1 and CDR2: MNHEY and SVGAGI. This CDR3 is CASSYGGRGNTIYF. Here the CDR3 DNA reads TGTGCCAGCAGTTACGGGGGCAGGGGAAACACCATATATTTT.

This chain uses TRBV5-1 with TRBJ1-2; D not certain. The length of the CDR3 is 14 residues. V lost 0 bases and J 4 bases, leaving 10 bases between the germline ends. CDR1 and CDR2 from the germline V gene are SGHRS and YFSETQ. The DNA for the CDR3 is TGCGCCAGCAGCTTGGCCGGAGCAGCCTATGGCTACACCTTC. This sequence encodes CASSLAGAAYGYTF.